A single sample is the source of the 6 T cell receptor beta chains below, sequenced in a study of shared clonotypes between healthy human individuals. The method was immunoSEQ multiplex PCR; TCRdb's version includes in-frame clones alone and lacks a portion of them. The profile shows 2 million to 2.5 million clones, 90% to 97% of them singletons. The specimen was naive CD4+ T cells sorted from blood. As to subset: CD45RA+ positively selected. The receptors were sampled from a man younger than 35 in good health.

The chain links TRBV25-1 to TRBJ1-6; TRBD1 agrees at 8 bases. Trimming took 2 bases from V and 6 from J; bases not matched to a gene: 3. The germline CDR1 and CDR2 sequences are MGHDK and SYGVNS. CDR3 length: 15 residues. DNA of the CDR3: TGTGCCAGCAGTGAAAGAGACAGGGGTAATTCACCCCTCCACTTT. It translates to CASSERDRGNSPLHF. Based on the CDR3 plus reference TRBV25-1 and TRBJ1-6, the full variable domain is EADIYQTPRYLVIGTGKKITLECSQTMGHDKMYWYQQDPGMELHLIHYSYGVNSTEKGDLSSESTVSRIRTEHFPLTLESARPSHTSQYLCASSERDRGNSPLHFGNGTRLTVT.

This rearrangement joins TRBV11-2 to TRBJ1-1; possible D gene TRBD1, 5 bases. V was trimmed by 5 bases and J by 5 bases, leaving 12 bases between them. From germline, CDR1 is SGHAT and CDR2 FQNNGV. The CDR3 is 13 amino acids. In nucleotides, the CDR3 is TGTGCCAGCAGCCACCCAGGGCGGACTGAAGCTTTCTTT. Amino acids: CASSHPGRTEAFF.

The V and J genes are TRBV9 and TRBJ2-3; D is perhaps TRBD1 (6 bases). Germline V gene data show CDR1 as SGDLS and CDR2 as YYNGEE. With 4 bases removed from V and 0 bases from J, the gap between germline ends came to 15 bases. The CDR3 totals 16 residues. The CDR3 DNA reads TGTGCCAGCAGCCAGGGACACGAGATTAGCACAGATACGCAGTATTTT. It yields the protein CASSQGHEISTDTQYF. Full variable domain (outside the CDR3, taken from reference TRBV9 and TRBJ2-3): DSGVTQTPKHLITATGQRVTLRCSPRSGDLSVYWYQQSLDQGLQFLIQYYNGEERAKGNILERFSAQQFPDLHSELNLSSLELGDSALYFCASSQGHEISTDTQYFGPGTRLTVL.

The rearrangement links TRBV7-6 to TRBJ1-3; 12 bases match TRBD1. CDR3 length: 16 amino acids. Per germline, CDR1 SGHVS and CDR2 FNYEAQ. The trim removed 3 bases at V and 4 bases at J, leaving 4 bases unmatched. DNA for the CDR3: TGTGCCAGCAGCTTGGGGACAGGGGGCGACGGAAACACCATATATTTT. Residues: CASSLGTGGDGNTIYF.

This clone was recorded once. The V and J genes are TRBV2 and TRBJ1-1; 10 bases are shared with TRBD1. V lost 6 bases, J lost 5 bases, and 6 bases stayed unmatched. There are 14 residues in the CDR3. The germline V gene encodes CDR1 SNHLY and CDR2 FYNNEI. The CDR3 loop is CASRPGQGFTEAFF. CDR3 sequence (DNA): TGTGCCAGCAGGCCGGGACAGGGGTTTACTGAAGCTTTCTTT.

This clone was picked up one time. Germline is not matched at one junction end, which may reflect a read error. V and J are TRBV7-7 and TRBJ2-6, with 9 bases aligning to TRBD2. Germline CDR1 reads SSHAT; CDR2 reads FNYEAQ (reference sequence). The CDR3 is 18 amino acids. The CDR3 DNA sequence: TGTGCTAGCAGCCCCACTAGCGGGCCAAGCTCTGGGGCCAACGTCCTGACTTTC. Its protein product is CASSPTSGPSSGANVLTF.